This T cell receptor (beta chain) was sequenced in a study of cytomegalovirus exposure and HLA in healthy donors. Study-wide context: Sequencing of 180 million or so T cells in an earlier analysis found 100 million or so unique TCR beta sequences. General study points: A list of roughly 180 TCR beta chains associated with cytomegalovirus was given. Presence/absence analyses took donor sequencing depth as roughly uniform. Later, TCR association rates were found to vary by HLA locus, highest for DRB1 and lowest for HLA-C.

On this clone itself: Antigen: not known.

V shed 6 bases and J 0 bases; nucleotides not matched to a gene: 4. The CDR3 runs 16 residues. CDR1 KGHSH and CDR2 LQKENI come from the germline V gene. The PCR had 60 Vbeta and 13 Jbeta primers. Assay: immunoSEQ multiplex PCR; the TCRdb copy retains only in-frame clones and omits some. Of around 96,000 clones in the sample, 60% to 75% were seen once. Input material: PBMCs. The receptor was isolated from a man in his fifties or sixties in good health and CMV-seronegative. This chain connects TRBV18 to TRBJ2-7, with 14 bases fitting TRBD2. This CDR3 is CASSPTSGGVSYEQYF. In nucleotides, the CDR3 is TGTGCCAGCTCGCCGACTAGCGGGGGGGTCTCCTACGAGCAGTACTTC.